This is a list of T cell receptor beta chains from one sample in a study of T-cell reconstitution after alpha-beta-depleted transplantation in children. MiXCR, run by TCRdb on the PCR reads, gives a single entry per CDR3 protein. The data show under 300,000 distinct CDR3 sequences, roughly 10% seen once. The specimen comprised peripheral blood, sampled 180 days after TCRalphabeta/CD19-depleted stem cell transplant. All receptors derive from a male patient under 10 years old who had a stem cell transplant for chronic granulomatous disease, so the T cells may come from the graft donor. The CDR3 runs from the conserved cysteine through the conserved F or W. Each record gives: D gene, clone size, V gene, J gene, CDR3 DNA, CDR3 protein. The D gene is left open where the match is weak. Rows may omit the clone size; those that give it use once, few, many or a size class.

>TRBD1|many|TRBV27|TRBJ1-4
TGTGCCAGCAGTTTCTGCGAACCGGGACAGGGCTTCGAAAAACTGTTTTTT
CASSFCEPGQGFEKLFF
>.|.|TRBV4-2|TRBJ2-7
TGTGCCAGCAGTCAACAGAGAAGCTCCTACGAGCAGTACTTC
CASSQQRSSYEQYF
>TRBD1|many|TRBV6-5|TRBJ2-7
TGTGCCAGCAGTTACACCGGACAGGGTACCTACGAGCAGTACTTC
CASSYTGQGTYEQYF
>TRBD1|many|TRBV4-3|TRBJ1-1
TGCGCCAGCAGCCAAGTATTAGTTCCCGGACAGGGGGCGACGAACACTGAAGCTTTCTTT
CASSQVLVPGQGATNTEAFF
>.|many|TRBV7-9|TRBJ2-1
TGTGCCAGCAGCTTAGGTCTAGATGAGCAGTTCTTC
CASSLGLDEQFF
>TRBD1|many|TRBV29-1|TRBJ1-2
TGCAGCGTGGCCTTAGGGACAGGCCCTTTCTATGGCTACACCTTC
CSVALGTGPFYGYTF
>.|many|TRBV6-2/TRBV6-3|TRBJ2-7
TGTGCCAGCAGTGTCACCTACGAGCAGTACTTC
CASSVTYEQYF
>.|many|TRBV28|TRBJ2-4
TGTGCCAGCAGTTCCAGGGGTCTATACGCCTTAGCCAAAAACATTCAGTACTTC
CASSSRGLYALAKNIQYF
>.|few|TRBV7-2|TRBJ2-2
TGTGCCAGCAGCTTAACGGATCTCACCGGGGAGCTGTTTTTT
CASSLTDLTGELFF
>.|many|TRBV9|TRBJ2-7
TGTGCCAGCAGCGTAGCACCCAACTACGAGCAGTACTTC
CASSVAPNYEQYF
>.|many|TRBV7-9|TRBJ2-3
TGTGCCAGCAGCTTATTTATAGATACGCAGTATTTT
CASSLFIDTQYF
>.|.|TRBV18|TRBJ2-7
TGTGCCAGCTCACCAGAGGGTGACGCCGAGCAGTACTTC
CASSPEGDAEQYF
>TRBD2|many|TRBV7-8|TRBJ2-4
TGTGCCAGCAGCTTCGCGGGACTAGCGGAGTTAAAAAACATTCAGTACTTC
CASSFAGLAELKNIQYF
>.|many|TRBV27|TRBJ2-2
TGTGCCAGCAGTTTTAGGGGAGCCGGGGAGCTGTTTTTT
CASSFRGAGELFF
>.|many|TRBV7-2|TRBJ2-3
TGTGCCAGCAGCTTAAGTGGCCAGCCAGATACGCAGTATTTT
CASSLSGQPDTQYF
>TRBD1|few|TRBV3-1|TRBJ2-7
TGTGCCAGCAGCCACCGGGGACAGGGGGCTGACGAGCAGTACTTC
CASSHRGQGADEQYF
>TRBD1|few|TRBV2|TRBJ1-2
TGTGCCAGCAGGGCCGACAGGGCGAGGCTCTATGGCTACACCTTC
CASRADRARLYGYTF
>.|many|TRBV25-1|TRBJ2-4
TGTGCCAGCACCCGAGCCAAAAACATTCAGTACTTC
CASTRAKNIQYF
>TRBD1|many|TRBV27|TRBJ2-3
TGTGCCAGCAGTTACAGGGGGCTGGGGAATACGCAGTATTTT
CASSYRGLGNTQYF
>.|many|TRBV12-3/TRBV12-4|TRBJ2-3
TGTGCCAGCAGCTCCACCGGGGGATACACAGATACGCAGTATTTT
CASSSTGGYTDTQYF
>.|few|TRBV5-5|TRBJ1-5
TGTGCCAGCAGCCCGAGTGGACATAGCAATCAGCCCCAGCATTTT
CASSPSGHSNQPQHF
>TRBD1|many|TRBV29-1|TRBJ2-5
TGCAGCGCCCTGAGACAGGGAGAGACCCAGTACTTC
CSALRQGETQYF
>TRBD1|many|TRBV7-8|TRBJ2-1
TGTGCCAGCCGAAGGACAGGACCCGACAATGAGCAGTTCTTC
CASRRTGPDNEQFF
>.|.|TRBV12-3/TRBV12-4|TRBJ2-7
TGTGCCAGCAGTAGATACAGCCTCAGGGGGGCCTACGAGCAGTACTTC
CASSRYSLRGAYEQYF
>.|many|TRBV5-6|TRBJ2-7
TGTGCCAGCAGCTTGGGACCGCTGGACAGCTACGAGCAGTACTTC
CASSLGPLDSYEQYF
>TRBD2|many|TRBV7-3|TRBJ2-1
TGTGCCAGCAGCTACCTCGGCGCGCGGGGGGGACTATACAATGAGCAGTTCTTC
CASSYLGARGGLYNEQFF